Listed below are T cell receptor beta chains from one sample, sequenced in a study of molecular identifiers for immune sequencing clone quantification. MiXCR, run by TCRdb on the PCR reads, gives a single entry per CDR3 protein. The repertoire holds about 640,000 distinct CDR3 sequences, with roughly 21% as singletons. Sequenced: naive CD8+ T cells from blood, with Jurkat cell RNA spiked in. These receptors originate from a human donor in good health. Some libraries in this study had Jurkat cell RNA spiked in. Both conserved end residues are part of each CDR3. D genes are given only for firm matches. Size tells how often a clone was seen (once, few, many) or the class of an expanded clone, and some rows leave it out.

V	size	D	J	DNA	CDR3
TRBV6-2/TRBV6-3	few	NA	TRBJ2-7	TGTGCCAGCAGTTACTCCTGGGACTCCTCCTACGAGCAGTACTTC	CASSYSWDSSYEQYF
TRBV7-9	many	TRBD1	TRBJ2-7	TGTGCCGGGGAAAAACAGGGGCCGTATTCCTACGAGCAGTACTTC	CAGEKQGPYSYEQYF
TRBV7-9	many	TRBD1	TRBJ1-1	TGTGCCAGCAGCCCACGGGACAGGGGGCCCACTGAAGCTTTCTTT	CASSPRDRGPTEAFF
TRBV15	many	NA	TRBJ1-5	TGTGCCACCAGCAGGGGCCGGGACAATCAGCCCCAGCATTTT	CATSRGRDNQPQHF
TRBV19	NA	TRBD1	TRBJ1-2	TGTGCCAGTAATATAGCGAGTCGGGGACAGGGAGTCCATGGCTACACCTTC	CASNIASRGQGVHGYTF
TRBV4-1	few	TRBD1	TRBJ2-7	TGCGCCAGCAGCCAAGAACCACGGGACAGGGGAGGGTACGAGCAGTACTTC	CASSQEPRDRGGYEQYF
TRBV30	many	NA	TRBJ1-2	TGTGCCTGGAGTGTATTCCAGCTGACTAACTATGGCTACACCTTC	CAWSVFQLTNYGYTF
TRBV19	many	NA	TRBJ1-1	TGTGCCAGTAGTAGCGGACCTGACTCCTGGGTCACTGAAGCTTTCTTT	CASSSGPDSWVTEAFF
TRBV7-2	many	TRBD2	TRBJ2-1	TGTGCCAGCAGCTTAACCCCCCGGACTAGCGGGGGCAATGAGCAGTTCTTC	CASSLTPRTSGGNEQFF
TRBV6-5	NA	NA	TRBJ2-7	TGTGCCAGCAGTTACCCCCCAGGATACGAGCAGTACTTC	CASSYPPGYEQYF
TRBV5-4	many	NA	TRBJ2-3	TGTGCCAGCAGCTCGGAGGGGGCTATGGATACGCAGTATTTT	CASSSEGAMDTQYF
TRBV5-1	many	TRBD2	TRBJ2-3	TGCGCCAGCAGCCCCCTCGGGGGGAGTACGCAGTATTTT	CASSPLGGSTQYF
TRBV20-1	many	TRBD2	TRBJ2-7	TGCAGTGCTAGAACTCTAGCGGGAGTCGAGCAGTACTTC	CSARTLAGVEQYF
TRBV4-3	NA	TRBD2	TRBJ2-1	TGCGCCAGCAGCCAAGGGTTTCTAGCGGTGGATGGGCAGTTCTTC	CASSQGFLAVDGQFF
TRBV7-8	many	TRBD2	TRBJ2-3	TGTGCCAGCAGCTTAAAATGGGGACTAGCGAGAGATACGCAGTATTTT	CASSLKWGLARDTQYF
TRBV21-1	many	NA	TRBJ2-3	TGTGCCAGCAGCAAAGAAGAACGGGGGGGGTTTGTATCAGATACGCAGTATTTT	CASSKEERGGFVSDTQYF
TRBV19	few	NA	TRBJ2-7	TGTGCCACCCGGGACTTCGGCTACGAGCAGTACTTC	CATRDFGYEQYF
TRBV29-1	many	TRBD2	TRBJ2-2	TGCAGCGTTGACTCTAGCGGGGTAGCGAACACCGGGGAGCTGTTTTTT	CSVDSSGVANTGELFF
TRBV15	many	NA	TRBJ2-7	TGTGCCACCAGCAGCCTGGGTCCAGGGGAGCAGTACTTC	CATSSLGPGEQYF
TRBV30	many	NA	TRBJ1-4	TGTGCCGGCATTGGGGGATCAACTAATGAAAAACTGTTTTTT	CAGIGGSTNEKLFF
TRBV4-3	many	NA	TRBJ2-2	TGCGCCAGCAGCCAAGACCATTTTCGGGAACTTCAGGGCACCGGGGAGCTGTTTTTT	CASSQDHFRELQGTGELFF
TRBV9	many	NA	TRBJ2-7	TGTGCCAGCAGCGTAGAGGGGTCCGAGCAGTACTTC	CASSVEGSEQYF
TRBV12-3/TRBV12-4	many	NA	TRBJ1-4	TGTGCCAGCAGCCCCCTTGCAACTAATGAAAAACTGTTTTTT	CASSPLATNEKLFF
TRBV2	few	TRBD1	TRBJ2-1	TGTGCCAGCAGTGGAGGGACAGGGCCTTACAATGAGCAGTTCTTC	CASSGGTGPYNEQFF
TRBV10-2	few	NA	TRBJ2-7	TGCGCCAGCCAAAAAGGGACCCAAGGATCCTACGAGCAGTACTTC	CASQKGTQGSYEQYF
TRBV6-1	many	TRBD2	TRBJ2-7	TGTGCCAGCAGTGAACAAAGCGGGAGAGACCCCTACGAGCAGTACTTC	CASSEQSGRDPYEQYF
TRBV5-1	many	NA	TRBJ1-1	TGCGCCAGCAGCTTGGGGGGACTTGAAGCTTTCTTT	CASSLGGLEAFF
TRBV7-9	many	NA	TRBJ2-7	TGTGCCAGCAGCTCCAGTGAGGCGGACCTCTCCTACGAGCAGTACTTC	CASSSSEADLSYEQYF
TRBV12-3/TRBV12-4	many	NA	TRBJ2-5	TGTGCCAGCAGCCACACCCGGGGCATCCAAGAGACCCAGTACTTC	CASSHTRGIQETQYF
TRBV28	many	TRBD2	TRBJ2-4	TGTGCCAGCAGTATAGGGACTAGCGGCAAAAACATTCAGTACTTC	CASSIGTSGKNIQYF
TRBV27	NA	TRBD2	TRBJ2-7	TGTGCCAGCAGTCTGCGGGGGGACTCCTACGAGCAGTACTTC	CASSLRGDSYEQYF
TRBV5-6	many	TRBD2	TRBJ2-3	TGTGCCACCCACAAGCGGGGGAGCACAGATACGCAGTATTTT	CATHKRGSTDTQYF
TRBV14	many	TRBD2	TRBJ2-5	TGTGCCAGCAGCCAAGATCCACTAGCGTGGGAGACCCAGTACTTC	CASSQDPLAWETQYF
TRBV4-3	NA	NA	TRBJ2-7	TGCGCCAGCAGCCAGGGGAGGACAGCTTCCTACGAGCAGTACTTC	CASSQGRTASYEQYF
TRBV4-2	NA	NA	TRBJ1-3	TGTGCCAGCAGCCAAGTGGTAGAGGAGGCGCAGGGGTCTGGAAACACCATATATTTT	CASSQVVEEAQGSGNTIYF
TRBV6-5	many	NA	TRBJ1-3	TGTGCCTGCTGGGAGGGGGGAGCTGGAAACACCATATATTTT	CACWEGGAGNTIYF
TRBV19	few	TRBD1	TRBJ2-1	TGCGCCAGTAGTACCCGGGACAGCTTAATCTCCTACAATGAGCAGTTCTTC	CASSTRDSLISYNEQFF
TRBV4-1	many	NA	TRBJ1-1	TGCGCCAGCAGCCAAGAAAGGGCCAACACTGAAGCTTTCTTT	CASSQERANTEAFF
TRBV5-1	many	NA	TRBJ1-2	TGCGCCAGCAGCGACAACTATGGCTACACCTTC	CASSDNYGYTF
TRBV27	NA	TRBD2	TRBJ2-7	TGTGCCAGCTCCTCCCGTTGGGTAGCGGGAAATAGCTCCTACGAGCAGTACTTC	CASSSRWVAGNSSYEQYF
TRBV6-5	many	TRBD1	TRBJ1-1	TGTGCCAGTATAGGGGGCGCGGGCACTGAAGCTTTCTTT	CASIGGAGTEAFF
TRBV19	many	NA	TRBJ2-2	TGTGCCAGTAGTATAGTTGGCAGCGGGGAGCTGTTTTTT	CASSIVGSGELFF
TRBV7-7	many	NA	TRBJ2-3	TGTGCCAGCAGCACCCGGCGGATTCAGACAGATACGCAGTATTTT	CASSTRRIQTDTQYF
TRBV5-5	many	TRBD1	TRBJ1-2	TGTGCCAGCAGCTTGTGGACAGGAGGAGGCTACACCTTC	CASSLWTGGGYTF
TRBV9	few	NA	TRBJ1-6	TGTGCCAGCAGCGTTACAGTTGGGGGCTCCTATAATTCACCCCTCCACTTT	CASSVTVGGSYNSPLHF
TRBV11-3	NA	NA	TRBJ2-1	TGTGCCAGCAGCCACGGCAGTGTAGGTGAGCAGTTCTTC	CASSHGSVGEQFF
TRBV19	NA	TRBD2	TRBJ2-7	TGTGCCAGTAGTATAGACGGGACTAGCGAATACTACGAGCAGTACTTC	CASSIDGTSEYYEQYF
TRBV10-3	many	NA	TRBJ1-1	TGTGCCATCAGTCTTACAGAGTCTAACACTGAAGCTTTCTTT	CAISLTESNTEAFF
TRBV7-8	many	TRBD2	TRBJ2-3	TGTGCCAGCATATTGGGACTAGCGGGACCAGATACGCAGTATTTT	CASILGLAGPDTQYF
TRBV4-1	many	NA	TRBJ2-3	TGCGCCAGCAGCCAAGAAGCGGGTCGGGGAATTGATCAGTATTTT	CASSQEAGRGIDQYF
TRBV28	many	NA	TRBJ1-5	TGTGCCAGCAGTTTACGGAGTTATAGCAATCAGCCCCAGCATTTT	CASSLRSYSNQPQHF
TRBV20-1	NA	TRBD1	TRBJ1-2	TGCAGTGCCCGAGCAGGGGGCCTCTCTAACTATGGCTACACCTTC	CSARAGGLSNYGYTF
TRBV6-2/TRBV6-3	NA	NA	TRBJ2-1	TGTGCCGGGGCTAGCGCCTCCTACAATGAGCAGTTCTTC	CAGASASYNEQFF
TRBV28	few	TRBD1	TRBJ1-6	TGTGCCAGCAGTTTATCCGGGACAGGGGCTAATTCACCCCTCCACTTT	CASSLSGTGANSPLHF
TRBV20-1	few	NA	TRBJ2-7	TGCAGTGCTAACAACGCTCGGCGGCTGAGCTCCTACGAGCAGTACTTC	CSANNARRLSSYEQYF
TRBV27	many	NA	TRBJ2-5	TGTGCCAGCAGTTCCAAACCACCTCCGTACCAAGAGACCCAGTACTTC	CASSSKPPPYQETQYF
TRBV12-5	many	TRBD1	TRBJ1-1	TGTGCTAGTGGACCCGGGACAGGACGAAACACTGAAGCTTTCTTT	CASGPGTGRNTEAFF
TRBV24-1	many	NA	TRBJ2-1	TGTGCCACCAGTGATCCCGGGACTCCCTCCTACAATGAGCAGTTCTTC	CATSDPGTPSYNEQFF
TRBV4-3	NA	NA	TRBJ2-7	TGCGCCAGCAGCCATCACGGACAAACCTACGAGCAGTACTTC	CASSHHGQTYEQYF
TRBV6-1	many	NA	TRBJ2-3	TGTGCCAGCAGTGAAGAGGGGGCGGGGGCCCGCACAGATACGCAGTATTTT	CASSEEGAGARTDTQYF